One sample yielded the 28 T cell receptor beta chains listed below, sequenced in a study of T cells in Graves' hyperthyroidism and ophthalmopathy. Amplified TCR beta CDR3 regions came from RNA transcripts. With the HTBI primer set, the TCR CDR3 went through a first round of RT-PCR. TCRdb re-analysed the multiplex PCR reads in MiXCR, keeping a single row per CDR3 protein. Altogether under 350,000 distinct CDR3 sequences are present, less than 15% being singletons, with the ten largest covering roughly 8%. Sequencing input: blood. The receptors here all came from a woman aged 25-40 years with Graves' hyperthyroidism that later progressed to Graves' ophthalmopathy.

This clonotype was picked up many times. The V and J genes are TRBV7-9 and TRBJ2-7, with D perhaps TRBD2 (6 bases). CDR1 is SEHNR and CDR2 is FQNEAQ in the germline V gene (reference sequence). Trimming cost V 1 base and J 3 bases, with 10 bases left between them. The CDR3 sequence is 14 residues long. CDR3 residues: CASSLGVADYEQYF. The DNA of the CDR3 is TGTGCCAGCAGCTTAGGGGTAGCGGACTACGAGCAGTACTTC.

This clonotype has ten or more counts. The CDR3 DNA sequence: TGTGCCAGCAGTTTAAGGGAAATGGATACGCAGTATTTT. Protein sequence: CASSLREMDTQYF. The V call is TRBV27, the J call TRBJ2-3, with D unresolved. The CDR3 is made up of 13 amino acids. Germline lookup yields CDR1 MNHEY and CDR2 SMNVEV (reference sequence). V lost 2 bases and J lost 6, with 9 bases in between.

At least ten counts were recorded for this clonotype. The chain recombines TRBV29-1 with TRBJ2-7; D possibly uses TRBD1 or TRBD2 (5 bases each). With 4 bases removed from V and 5 bases from J, the gap between germline ends came to 18 bases. Germline CDR1 is SQVTM and CDR2 is ANQGSEA. There are 14 residues in the CDR3. CDR3 residues: CSVVWPDGGDEQYF. The DNA for the CDR3 is TGCAGCGTTGTGTGGCCTGATGGGGGAGACGAGCAGTACTTC.

Notes on this clonotype: A read error may produce the germline difference seen at one junction end. The chain couples TRBV6-1 to TRBJ2-7; TRBD2 matches 11 bases. From germline, CDR1 is MNHNS and CDR2 SASEGT. The CDR3 has 15 amino acids. CDR3 loop: CASSAGLAVLYGQYF. The CDR3 DNA reads TGTGCCAGCAGTGCGGGACTAGCGGTCCTTTACGGGCAGTACTTC.

The table lists this clonotype with many counts. The CDR3 region has the DNA TGTGCCAGCAGGGGGACAGGGGCGTCCATTAGCAATCAGCCCCAGCATTTT. Amino acid sequence: CASRGTGASISNQPQHF. The J gene is TRBJ1-5, the V gene TRBV28, with 10 bases that match TRBD1. Germline V gives CDR1 MDHEN, CDR2 SYDVKM. The V and J ends lost 6 bases and 0 bases, in that order; junction bases with no gene match: 8. CDR3 length: 17 amino acids.

This clonotype was seen more than once but under ten times. V gene TRBV5-1 combines with J gene TRBJ1-2, with unresolved D. The CDR3 runs 13 residues. The V end lost 3 bases, the J end lost 3 bases, and 9 bases lay between the germline ends. Germline V gene data show CDR1 as SGHRS and CDR2 as YFSETQ. CDR3 nucleotides: TGCGCCAGCAGCTGGGAGGGAGACTATGGCTACACCTTC. As protein: CASSWEGDYGYTF.

This chain joins TRBV28 and TRBJ1-3; D is unresolved. The length of the CDR3 is 15 residues. Looked up from germline, CDR1 is MDHEN and CDR2 is SYDVKM. Between the trimmed V and J ends, which lost 6 bases and 2 bases, there was a span of 14 bases. CDR3 sequence: CASSPTAMAGNTIYF. CDR3 bases: TGTGCCAGCAGCCCAACCGCCATGGCTGGAAACACCATATATTTT.

This clonotype was counted ten times or more. J is TRBJ1-1 and V is TRBV12-5; 12 bases agree with TRBD1. Germline V lookup: CDR1 LGHNT, CDR2 FRNRAP. The J segment lost 0 bases and the V segment lost 1 base, leaving 15 bases of the junction unmatched. This CDR3 spans 21 amino acids. The CDR3 spells CASGLDLGDRGRGGLNTEAFF. DNA of the CDR3: TGTGCTAGTGGTTTGGACTTGGGGGACAGGGGGCGAGGAGGGTTGAACACTGAAGCTTTCTTT.

This clonotype showed up many times. The rearrangement joins TRBV7-2 to TRBJ2-7, with D unclear. From germline, CDR1 is SGHTA and CDR2 FQGNSA. The CDR3 is made up of 15 amino acids. V was trimmed by 4 bases and J by 0 bases, leaving 13 bases between them. Here the CDR3 reads CASSSPGSFSYEQYF. CDR3 bases: TGTGCCAGCAGCTCTCCCGGGTCCTTCTCCTACGAGCAGTACTTC.

This clonotype has a count of ten or more. The V and J genes are TRBV24-1 and TRBJ2-5; D is possibly TRBD1 (6 bases). The V end was cut by 0 bases, the J end by 5 bases, with 9 bases between. The V gene's germline CDR1 is KGHDR and CDR2 SFDVKD. CDR3 length equals 14 residues. The CDR3 loop reads CATSDLHGGETQYF. The CDR3 bases are TGTGCCACCAGTGATTTGCATGGGGGCGAGACCCAGTACTTC.

This clonotype came up many times. The V gene is TRBV6-1, the J gene TRBJ1-2, with D possibly TRBD1 on 6 matching bases. The CDR3 is 14 amino acids. CDR1 MNHNS and CDR2 SASEGT come from the germline V gene. V lost 6 bases and J lost 4, with 15 bases in between. The CDR3 nucleotides are TGTGCCAGCAGGACGGACAGCCAAATCTATGGCTACACCTTC. Amino acids: CASRTDSQIYGYTF.

This clonotype came up many times. This chain connects TRBV7-9 to TRBJ2-3, with TRBD2 identical over 8 bases. The CDR3 extends over 15 amino acids. Per germline, CDR1 SEHNR and CDR2 FQNEAQ (reference sequence). V lost 5 bases and J lost 2; bases outside the gene matches: 6. Here the CDR3 reads CASSPLADFTDTQYF. For the CDR3, the DNA is TGTGCCAGCAGCCCACTAGCGGACTTCACAGATACGCAGTATTTT.

This clonotype has at least ten counts. The chain recombines TRBV11-2 with TRBJ1-1; no clear D. The CDR3 consists of 16 residues. The germline CDR1 and CDR2 sequences are SGHAT and FQNNGV. V lost 5 bases and J 0 bases, leaving 16 bases between the germline ends. CDR3 sequence reads: CASSPQTPWMNTEAFF. CDR3 DNA: TGTGCCAGCAGCCCCCAGACCCCGTGGATGAACACTGAAGCTTTCTTT.

This clonotype was seen at least ten times. The gene calls are TRBV28 and TRBJ1-4; TRBD1 matches at 7 bases. The germline V gene has CDR1 MDHEN and CDR2 SYDVKM. This CDR3 contains 15 residues. The V gene end was trimmed by 2 bases and the J gene end by 8 bases; junction bases not matched to a gene: 8. The CDR3 coding sequence is TGTGCCAGCAGTTTAGATCGACAGGGCGCGGAAAAACTGTTTTTT. Its protein is CASSLDRQGAEKLFF.

In its sample, this clonotype was seen many times. The V gene is TRBV12-3 or TRBV12-4, the J gene TRBJ1-2, with 9 bases identical to TRBD1. Trimming took 8 bases from V and 3 from J; bases not matched to a gene: 7. This CDR3 contains 14 residues. CDR3 nucleotide sequence: TGTGCCAGCTCTACAGGACAGGGGTACTATGGCTACACCTTC. It translates to CASSTGQGYYGYTF.

Notes on this clonotype: This may be a read error: a much more frequent sequence differs by one nucleotide. The rearrangement joins TRBV6-1 to TRBJ1-2; D possibly corresponds to TRBD1 (5 bases). The CDR3 consists of 14 residues. Trimming removed 6 bases from V and 4 bases from J, with 15 bases in between. Germline lookup yields CDR1 MNHNS and CDR2 SASEGT. CDR3 residues: CASRKRGTSYGYTF. The CDR3 nucleotides read TGTGCCAGCAGAAAGCGGGGGACCAGCTATGGCTACACCTTC.

The V call is TRBV12-3 or TRBV12-4, the J call TRBJ1-1; D remains ambiguous. The V gene lost 6 bases and the J gene lost 0 bases, with 8 bases spanning the gap. The CDR3 totals 13 residues. CDR3 loop: CASRVTMNTEAFF. CDR3 nucleotide sequence: TGTGCCAGCAGGGTTACCATGAACACTGAAGCTTTCTTT.

J is TRBJ2-1 and V is TRBV7-2, with a weak D call TRBD1 (5 bases). Germline CDR1 reads SGHTA; CDR2 reads FQGNSA. V lost 1 base and J 6 bases, leaving 13 bases between the germline ends. The length of the CDR3 is 15 residues. The CDR3 sequence: CASSLDGSTGNEQFF. In DNA form, the CDR3 reads TGTGCCAGCAGCTTAGATGGCTCTACAGGCAATGAGCAGTTCTTC.

In this sample, this clonotype turned up many times. The J gene is TRBJ2-7, the V gene TRBV13; TRBD1 agrees at 10 bases. This CDR3 is built from 13 residues. Trimming cost V 8 bases and J 5 bases; bases outside gene matches: 6. Per the germline V gene, CDR1 is PRHDT and CDR2 is FYEKMQ (reference sequence). The CDR3 region is CASEWTGGNEQYF. Here the CDR3 DNA reads TGTGCCAGCGAGTGGACAGGGGGTAACGAGCAGTACTTC. The complete variable domain, with remaining parts taken from reference TRBV13 and TRBJ2-7, reads AAGVIQSPRHLIKEKRETATLKCYPIPRHDTVYWYQQGPGQDPQFLISFYEKMQSDKGSIPDRFSAQQFSDYHSELNMSSLELGDSALYFCASEWTGGNEQYFGPGTRLTVT.

The V and J genes are TRBV12-5 and TRBJ2-1; TRBD1 agrees at 10 bases. Germline V gene lookup returns CDR1 LGHNT and CDR2 FRNRAP. The CDR3 covers 14 residues. CDR3 in amino acids: CAKRRQGANNEQFF. CDR3 nucleotide sequence: TGTGCCAAACGTCGACAGGGGGCGAACAATGAGCAGTTCTTC.

This clonotype was observed many times. For the CDR3, the DNA is TGTGCCAGCCTACTAGCGGGTGTGAGCTCCTACGAGCAGTACTTC. Amino acid sequence: CASLLAGVSSYEQYF. V gene TRBV7-8 combines with J gene TRBJ2-7; 9 positions agree with TRBD2. The J segment lost 0 bases and the V segment lost 8 bases, leaving 8 bases of the junction unmatched. The CDR3 is 15 amino acids. Per germline, CDR1 SGHVS and CDR2 FQNEAQ.

This clonotype was observed many times. This chain links TRBV6-1 with TRBJ2-3, with no clear D. Germline V gene sequence: CDR1 MNHNS, CDR2 SASEGT. The CDR3 sequence is 15 residues long. Trimming shortened V by 5 bases and J by 0 bases, and 12 bases separated the two germline ends. CDR3 nucleotides: TGTGCCAGCAGTTTCGGGCTTTCTAGCACAGATACGCAGTATTTT. It is translated as CASSFGLSSTDTQYF.

This clonotype was seen many times. J is TRBJ2-3 and V is TRBV28; D unresolved. The CDR3 spans 15 residues. Per the germline V gene, CDR1 is MDHEN and CDR2 is SYDVKM. The germline V and J ends were trimmed by 3 bases and 2 bases, with 12 bases remaining between them. CDR3 protein: CASSFRDGVTDTQYF. The CDR3 DNA sequence: TGTGCCAGCAGTTTTAGGGATGGGGTCACAGATACGCAGTATTTT.

Here the CDR3 reads CASSQDGSGRARGTQYF. The CDR3 DNA reads TGCGCCAGCAGCCAAGATGGTAGCGGGAGGGCCAGGGGTACGCAGTATTTT. The V and J genes are TRBV4-1 and TRBJ2-3; 11 bases map to TRBD2. V dropped 0 bases and J dropped 8; count of bases not matched to a gene: 10. Germline CDR1 is MGHRA and CDR2 is YSYEKL. The CDR3 runs to 17 residues.

The gene calls are TRBV25-1 and TRBJ1-1; D is undetermined. The CDR3 covers 14 residues. The V and J ends lost 4 bases and 4 bases respectively, with 13 bases between them. CDR1 is MGHDK and CDR2 is SYGVNS in the germline V gene. CDR3 sequence (DNA): TGTGCCAGCAGTGGCGGGATAAAGAGCACTGAAGCTTTCTTT. As protein: CASSGGIKSTEAFF. Using reference TRBV25-1 and TRBJ1-1 for the parts outside the CDR3, the full variable domain is EADIYQTPRYLVIGTGKKITLECSQTMGHDKMYWYQQDPGMELHLIHYSYGVNSTEKGDLSSESTVSRIRTEHFPLTLESARPSHTSQYLCASSGGIKSTEAFFGQGTRLTVV.

The chain couples TRBV9 to TRBJ1-1, with D hard to call. There are 13 residues in the CDR3. Germline values: CDR1 SGDLS, CDR2 YYNGEE. With 0 bases removed from V and 6 bases from J, the gap between germline ends came to 9 bases. The CDR3 region has the DNA TGTGCCAGCAGCGTAGAAGTAAGGGCTGAAGCTTTCTTT. Its protein is CASSVEVRAEAFF. The complete variable domain, with remaining parts taken from reference TRBV9 and TRBJ1-1, reads DSGVTQTPKHLITATGQRVTLRCSPRSGDLSVYWYQQSLDQGLQFLIQYYNGEERAKGNILERFSAQQFPDLHSELNLSSLELGDSALYFCASSVEVRAEAFFGQGTRLTVV.

The sample holds many counts of this clonotype. V and J are TRBV11-2 and TRBJ2-3, with 8 nucleotides matching TRBD2. This CDR3 is built from 14 residues. CDR1 is SGHAT, CDR2 FQNNGV, per germline. V trimming: 5 bases; J trimming: 3 bases; junction bases outside the gene matches: 4. CDR3 residues: CASSAGGGTDTQYF. The DNA for the CDR3 is TGTGCCAGCAGCGCAGGCGGGGGGACAGATACGCAGTATTTT.

This clonotype was observed at least ten times. V gene TRBV7-2 combines with J gene TRBJ1-6; no definite D call. CDR1 and CDR2 (germline): SGHTA, FQGNSA. V lost 3 bases and J lost 0, with 6 bases in between. The CDR3 extends over 15 amino acids. This chain's CDR3 is CASSLGRSYNSPLHF. CDR3 sequence (DNA): TGTGCCAGCAGCTTGGGCCGCTCCTATAATTCACCCCTCCACTTT.